Below, 23 T cell receptor beta chains from the same sample are listed, as sequenced in a study of blood T cell repertoires in COVID-19 (TCRdb year 2020). Library method: the immunoSEQ multiplex PCR assay. Entries here come from immuneACCESS through TCRdb and include only in-frame sequences with V and J called. Some clones fail to appear in such tables; in the studies checked, an unresolved V gene covers under half of the shortfall, and the cause of the remainder is unknown. Present in this sample are under 150,000 clones, 75% to 90% of which were seen just once. Clones ranked in the top ten supply approximately 3% of the sample. Sequencing was carried out using peripheral blood. These receptors originate from an older woman with active COVID-19.

This rearrangement joins TRBV7-2 to TRBJ2-3, with TRBD2 identical over 12 bases. In germline, CDR1 is SGHTA, CDR2 FQGNSA. CDR3 length: 17 residues. The junction had 12 bases not matched to a gene; V was cut back by 5 bases and J by 6 bases. The CDR3, as DNA: TGTGCCAGCAGCCTAGGACTAGCGGGGCGACTCGTCGATACGCAGTATTTT. It yields the protein CASSLGLAGRLVDTQYF.

This chain uses TRBV28 with TRBJ1-5, with 10 nucleotides matching TRBD1. CDR1 and CDR2 from the germline V gene are MDHEN and SYDVKM. This CDR3 spans 18 amino acids. J lost 2 bases, V lost 7 bases, and 14 bases had no gene match. The CDR3 here is CASIPRQGAIVGNQPQHF. The CDR3 bases are TGTGCCAGCATCCCACGACAGGGGGCTATTGTAGGCAATCAGCCCCAGCATTTT.

In this sample, this clone turned up once. The rearrangement links TRBV7-2 to TRBJ2-2; 8 bases are shared with TRBD2. The CDR3 totals 15 residues. Germline CDR1 reads SGHTA; CDR2 reads FQGNSA. J lost 7 bases, V lost 5 bases, and 9 bases had no gene match. DNA of the CDR3: TGTGCCAGCAGCAAGAGCGGGAGTAGGGTCGGGGAGCTGTTTTTT. Amino acid sequence: CASSKSGSRVGELFF.

The chain carries TRBV5-1 and TRBJ1-1; perhaps TRBD1 as D (6 bases). V lost 3 bases, J lost 1 base, and 16 bases lay in between. Germline lookup yields CDR1 SGHRS and CDR2 YFSETQ. The CDR3 is 16 residues long. CDR3 sequence: CASSYLTGTKNTEAFF. For the CDR3, the DNA is TGCGCCAGCAGCTACTTAACCGGGACAAAGAACACTGAAGCTTTCTTT.

The V gene is TRBV5-1, the J gene TRBJ2-5, with 8 bases that match TRBD1. CDR3 length: 13 amino acids. Germline loops: CDR1 SGHRS, CDR2 YFSETQ. The trim removed 5 bases at V and 5 bases at J, leaving 5 bases unmatched. The CDR3 loop reads CASRQDRVETQYF. CDR3 bases: TGCGCCAGCAGGCAGGACAGGGTTGAGACCCAGTACTTC.

The chain carries TRBV6-5 and TRBJ1-3; 9 bases are shared with TRBD1. The CDR3 loop spans 14 amino acids. V lost 6 bases to trimming and J lost 4 bases; unmatched junction nucleotides: 4. Germline V CDR1 and CDR2: MNHEY, SVGAGI. The CDR3 DNA follows: TGTGCCAGCAGAAGACAGGGGGTAGGAAACACCATATATTTT. Protein product: CASRRQGVGNTIYF.

This chain links TRBV24-1 with TRBJ2-1; TRBD1 matches at 8 bases. The CDR3 spans 12 residues. Germline V CDR1 and CDR2: KGHDR, SFDVKD. J gave up 14 bases and V 7 bases, and 9 bases lay outside the gene matches. Written as DNA, the CDR3 is TGTGCCACCAGCCAACGGACAGGGCAGGAGTTCTTC. Its translation is CATSQRTGQEFF.

V usage is TRBV28 and J usage is TRBJ2-7, with 16 bases identical to TRBD2. V was clipped by 6 bases and J by 4 bases; unmatched bases: 6. The CDR3 covers 16 residues. Germline CDR1 and CDR2: MDHEN and SYDVKM. This CDR3 is CASSPGLAGGPYEQYF. Here the CDR3 DNA reads TGTGCCAGCAGCCCGGGACTAGCGGGAGGGCCTTACGAGCAGTACTTC.

This chain connects TRBV28 to TRBJ2-7; D remains ambiguous. This CDR3 contains 19 residues. Trimming left V 2 bases short and J 1 base short, with 24 bases between. Germline V CDR1 and CDR2: MDHEN, SYDVKM. The CDR3: CASSLPPGSAVFVSYEQYF. In DNA, the CDR3 is TGTGCCAGCAGTTTACCCCCAGGATCAGCAGTATTCGTTTCCTACGAGCAGTACTTC.

This chain joins TRBV30 and TRBJ1-2; D not resolved. The germline gives CDR1 GTSNPN, CDR2 SVGIG (reference sequence). The CDR3 sequence is 14 residues long. With 0 bases removed from V and 4 bases from J, the gap between germline ends came to 12 bases. The CDR3 is CAWSVGSIVYGYTF. The CDR3 nucleotides read TGTGCCTGGAGTGTCGGTTCGATCGTCTATGGCTACACCTTC. Full variable domain (outside the CDR3, taken from reference TRBV30 and TRBJ1-2): SQTIHQWPATLVQPVGSPLSLECTVEGTSNPNLYWYRQAAGRGLQLLFYSVGIGQISSEVPQNLSASRPQDRQFILSSKKLLLSDSGFYLCAWSVGSIVYGYTFGSGTRLTVV.

The chain uses TRBV19 and TRBJ1-2, with TRBD1 matching 8 bases. Germline-derived CDR1 and CDR2 are LNHDA and SQIVND (reference sequence). The trim removed 7 bases at V and 4 bases at J, leaving 5 bases unmatched. The CDR3 is made up of 13 amino acids. The CDR3 is CASTQGTGYGYTF. The CDR3 bases are TGTGCCAGTACCCAGGGGACAGGCTATGGCTACACCTTC.

V is TRBV5-8 and J is TRBJ2-7; 9 bases are shared with TRBD1. Germline trimming cut 4 bases from V and 4 bases from J; bases unmatched to any gene: 9. CDR3 length: 15 residues. CDR1 SGHTS and CDR2 YDEGEE come from the germline V gene. The CDR3 sequence is CASSGRTGVWYEQYF. The CDR3 nucleotides are TGTGCCAGCAGCGGGCGGACAGGGGTATGGTACGAGCAGTACTTC.

The chain employs TRBV28 and TRBJ1-2; 9 bases fit TRBD1. The germline CDR1 and CDR2 sequences are MDHEN and SYDVKM. CDR3 length equals 14 residues. V lost 4 bases to trimming and J lost 4 bases; unmatched junction nucleotides: 4. The CDR3 loop is CASSSQGAAYGYTF. CDR3 DNA sequence: TGTGCCAGCAGTTCACAGGGGGCTGCCTATGGCTACACCTTC.

V gene TRBV7-6 combines with J gene TRBJ2-7; 9 bases fit TRBD2. The CDR3 has 15 residues. Germline V gene sequence: CDR1 SGHVS, CDR2 FNYEAQ. V shed 3 bases, J shed 4 bases, and the junction held 7 bases outside the gene matches. CDR3 sequence: CASSFAAGGLYEQYF. Written as DNA, the CDR3 is TGTGCCAGCAGCTTCGCAGCGGGAGGTCTTTACGAGCAGTACTTC.

The chain couples TRBV4-1 to TRBJ2-7, with TRBD1 matching over 7 bases. This CDR3 is 14 amino acids long. The V gene's germline CDR1 is MGHRA and CDR2 YSYEKL. The junction had 6 bases not matched to a gene; V was cut back by 4 bases and J by 3 bases. The CDR3 here is CASSPSGQLYEQYF. The CDR3 coding sequence is TGCGCCAGCAGCCCCTCGGGACAGCTCTACGAGCAGTACTTC.

The chain's CDR3 is CARSLRAGGADTQYF. CDR3 nucleotides: TGTGCCAGAAGCTTGCGGGCAGGGGGCGCAGATACGCAGTATTTT. The chain uses TRBV5-3 and TRBJ2-3; 8 bases match TRBD1. TRBV5-3 is recorded as an ORF, its role being uncertain. The CDR3 is 15 residues long. Trimming cost V 1 base and J 4 bases; bases outside gene matches: 5.

In DNA, the CDR3 is TGTGCCAGCAGCTCTCGGACAGGGGGTTTTTACGAGCAGTACTTC. Translating it yields CASSSRTGGFYEQYF. This chain joins TRBV21-1 and TRBJ2-7; no check of the table's D call, TRBD1, against the DNA was made. TRBV21-1 is an annotated pseudogene. CDR3 length equals 15 residues.

CDR3 in amino acids: CASSPSIGQGDIYEQYF. The CDR3 DNA follows: TGTGCCAGCAGTCCCTCTATCGGACAGGGGGATATCTACGAGCAGTACTTC. This chain connects TRBV28 to TRBJ2-7, with TRBD1 matching 10 bases. The CDR3 contains 17 residues. The V gene's germline CDR1 is MDHEN and CDR2 SYDVKM. With 5 bases clipped from V and 3 bases from J, the junction kept 13 bases outside the gene matches.

The chain employs TRBV19 and TRBJ2-5; weak D call: TRBD2 (5 bases). V was clipped by 6 bases and J by 1 base, with 9 bases between them. CDR1 is LNHDA, CDR2 SQIVND, per germline (reference sequence). The CDR3 runs 13 residues. The CDR3 nucleotides read TGTGCCAGTAGGAGGGCTTCCCAAGAGACCCAGTACTTC. Its protein is CASRRASQETQYF.

This chain links TRBV24-1 with TRBJ2-7; D might be TRBD1 (6 bases). Germline V CDR1 and CDR2: KGHDR, SFDVKD. The CDR3 contains 16 residues. Trimming left V 4 bases short and J 2 bases short, with 17 bases between. CDR3 region: CATSDPGTIYPYEQYF. CDR3 coding DNA: TGTGCCACCAGTGACCCCGGGACAATCTACCCCTACGAGCAGTACTTC.

The chain recombines TRBV7-2 with TRBJ2-6, with TRBD1 matching 11 bases. This CDR3 has 19 residues. Germline CDR1 and CDR2: SGHTA and FQGNSA. V dropped 5 bases and J dropped 0; count of bases not matched to a gene: 9. The CDR3 nucleotides read TGTGCCAGCAGCCCCCGGACAGGGGGCGCAACCTCTGGGGCCAACGTCCTGACTTTC. Amino acids: CASSPRTGGATSGANVLTF. Drawing the rest from reference TRBV7-2 and TRBJ2-6, the complete variable domain is GAGVSQSPSNKVTEKGKDVELRCDPISGHTALYWYRQSLGQGLEFLIYFQGNSAPDKSGLPSDRFSAERTGGSVSTLTIQRTQQEDSAVYLCASSPRTGGATSGANVLTFGAGSRLTVL.

The chain recombines TRBV5-1 with TRBJ1-4; TRBD1 aligns across 10 bases. Germline CDR1 is SGHRS and CDR2 is YFSETQ. This CDR3 contains 16 residues. The V segment lost 2 bases and the J segment 5 bases; nucleotides outside the gene matches: 6. CDR3 region: CASSLNPTGGNEKLFF. CDR3 in DNA: TGCGCCAGCAGCTTAAACCCGACAGGGGGCAATGAAAAACTGTTTTTT. Full variable domain (outside the CDR3, taken from reference TRBV5-1 and TRBJ1-4): KAGVTQTPRYLIKTRGQQVTLSCSPISGHRSVSWYQQTPGQGLQFLFEYFSETQRNKGNFPGRFSGRQFSNSRSEMNVSTLELGDSALYLCASSLNPTGGNEKLFFGSGTQLSVL.

The count of this clone is one. The V gene is TRBV12-5, the J gene TRBJ2-1; 8 bases fit TRBD2. This CDR3 is built from 18 residues. Germline values: CDR1 LGHNT, CDR2 FRNRAP. With V trimmed by 0 bases and J by 1 base, 8 bases remained unmatched. CDR3 nucleotides: TGTGCTAGTGGTTTGGTACCCAGCGGGAGATCTTCCTACAATGAGCAGTTCTTC. This translates into CASGLVPSGRSSYNEQFF.